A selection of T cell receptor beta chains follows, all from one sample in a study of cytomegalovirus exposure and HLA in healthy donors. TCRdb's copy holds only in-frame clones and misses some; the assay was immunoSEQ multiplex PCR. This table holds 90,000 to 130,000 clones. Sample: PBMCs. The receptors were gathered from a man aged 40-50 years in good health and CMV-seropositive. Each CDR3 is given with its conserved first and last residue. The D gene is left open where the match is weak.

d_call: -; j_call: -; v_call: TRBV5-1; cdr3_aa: CASSLSALYEQYF
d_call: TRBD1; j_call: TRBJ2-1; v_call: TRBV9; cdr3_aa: CASSVTGTDSYNEQFF
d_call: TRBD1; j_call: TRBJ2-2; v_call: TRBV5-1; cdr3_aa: CASSFSRDRGLYTGELFF
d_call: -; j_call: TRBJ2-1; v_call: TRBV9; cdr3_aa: CASSVAGSAHNEQFF
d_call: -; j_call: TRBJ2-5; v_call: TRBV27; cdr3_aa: CASSLSTGAPQETQYF
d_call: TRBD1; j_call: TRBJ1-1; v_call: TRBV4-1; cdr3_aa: CASSQEPGQGPEAFF
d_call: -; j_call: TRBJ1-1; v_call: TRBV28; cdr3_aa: CASSSHLYTEAFF
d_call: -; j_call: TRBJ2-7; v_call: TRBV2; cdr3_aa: CASSEVPREQYF
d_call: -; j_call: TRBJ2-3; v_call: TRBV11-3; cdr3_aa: CASSLGRGQSTDTQYF
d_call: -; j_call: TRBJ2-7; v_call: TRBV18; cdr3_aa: CASSPGGYEQYF
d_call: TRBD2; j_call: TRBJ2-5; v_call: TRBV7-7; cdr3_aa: CASSPRTSGSETQYF
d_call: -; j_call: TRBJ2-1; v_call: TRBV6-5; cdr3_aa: CASSYGTVNEQFF
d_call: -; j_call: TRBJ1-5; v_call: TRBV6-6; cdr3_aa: CASSYVPGQPQHF
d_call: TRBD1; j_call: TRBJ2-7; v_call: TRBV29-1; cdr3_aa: CSVAGTGAYEQYF
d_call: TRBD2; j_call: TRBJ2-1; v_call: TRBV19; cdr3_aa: CASSALTSGRLNEQFF
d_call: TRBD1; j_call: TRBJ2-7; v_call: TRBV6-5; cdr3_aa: CASSYSGQGADEQYF
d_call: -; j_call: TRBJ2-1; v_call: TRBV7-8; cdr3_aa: CASSNDPYRTVNNEQFF
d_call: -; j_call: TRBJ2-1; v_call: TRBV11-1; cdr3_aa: CASSLEARGIRYNEQFF
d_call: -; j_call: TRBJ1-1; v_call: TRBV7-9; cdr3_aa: CASSVTGMMNTEAFF
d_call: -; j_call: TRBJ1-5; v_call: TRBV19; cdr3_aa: CASSTQASNQPQHF
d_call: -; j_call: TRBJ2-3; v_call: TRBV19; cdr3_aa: CASSIGGGTDTQYF
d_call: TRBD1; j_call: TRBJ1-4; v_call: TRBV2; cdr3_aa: CASRTGTVEEKLFF
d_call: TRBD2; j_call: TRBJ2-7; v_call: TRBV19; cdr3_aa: CASSRDYPYEQYF
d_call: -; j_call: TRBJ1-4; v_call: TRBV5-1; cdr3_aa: CASSFGTKGGGEKLFF
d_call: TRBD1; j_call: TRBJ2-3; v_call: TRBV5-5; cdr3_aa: CASSLAQTGAFTDTQYF
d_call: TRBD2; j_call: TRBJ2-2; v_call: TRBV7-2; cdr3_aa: CASSLRGRGTGELFF
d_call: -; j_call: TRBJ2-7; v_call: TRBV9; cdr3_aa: CASSVAGAQYEQYF
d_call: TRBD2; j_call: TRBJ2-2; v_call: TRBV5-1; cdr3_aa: CASSRIPGEGPYTGELFF
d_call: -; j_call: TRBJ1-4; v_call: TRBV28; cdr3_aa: CASRSADGATNEKLFF
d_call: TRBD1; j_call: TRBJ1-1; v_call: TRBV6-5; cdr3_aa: CASSYTGQGGTEAFF
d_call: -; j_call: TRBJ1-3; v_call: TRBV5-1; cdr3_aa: CASSQEAGNTIYF
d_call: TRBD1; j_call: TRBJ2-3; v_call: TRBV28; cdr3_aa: CASSTTGGFTDTQYF
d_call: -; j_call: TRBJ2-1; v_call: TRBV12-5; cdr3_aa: CASGQANEQFF
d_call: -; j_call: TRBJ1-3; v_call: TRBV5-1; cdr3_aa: CASSIAPSNDGNTIYF
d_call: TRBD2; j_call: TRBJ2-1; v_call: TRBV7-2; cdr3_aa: CASSSGLALNNEQFF
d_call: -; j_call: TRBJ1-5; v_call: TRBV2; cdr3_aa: CASSDRASNQPQHF
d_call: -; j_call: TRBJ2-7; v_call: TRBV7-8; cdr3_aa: CASRLAAGSDGTYEQYF
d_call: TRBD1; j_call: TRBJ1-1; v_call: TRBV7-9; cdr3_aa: CASTSGQSTEAFF
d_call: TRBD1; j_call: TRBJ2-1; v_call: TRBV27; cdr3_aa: CASRSPGQGGNEQFF
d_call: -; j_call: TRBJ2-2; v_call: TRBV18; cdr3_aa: CASSPRKVANTGELFF
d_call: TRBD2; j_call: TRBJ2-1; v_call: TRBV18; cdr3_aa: CASSPQRELNEQFF
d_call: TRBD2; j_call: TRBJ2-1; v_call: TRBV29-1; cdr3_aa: CSVGTSGILQLGNEQFF